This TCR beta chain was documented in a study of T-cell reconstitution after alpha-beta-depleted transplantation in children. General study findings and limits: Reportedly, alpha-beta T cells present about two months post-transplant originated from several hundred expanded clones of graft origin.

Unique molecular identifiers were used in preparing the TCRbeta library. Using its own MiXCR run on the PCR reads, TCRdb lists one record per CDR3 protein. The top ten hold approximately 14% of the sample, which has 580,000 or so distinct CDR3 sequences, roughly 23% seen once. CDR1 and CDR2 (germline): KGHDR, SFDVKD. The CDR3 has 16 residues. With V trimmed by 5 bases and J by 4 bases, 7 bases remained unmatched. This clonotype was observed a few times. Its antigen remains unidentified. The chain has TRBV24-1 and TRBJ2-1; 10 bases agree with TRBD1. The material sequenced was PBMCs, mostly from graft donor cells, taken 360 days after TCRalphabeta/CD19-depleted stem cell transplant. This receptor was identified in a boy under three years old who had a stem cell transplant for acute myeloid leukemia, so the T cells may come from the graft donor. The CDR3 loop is CATSGPGTGEYNEQFF. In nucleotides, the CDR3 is TGTGCCACCAGTGGCCCCGGGACAGGGGAATACAATGAGCAGTTCTTC.